This T cell receptor (beta chain) was sequenced in a study of early T cells in non-severe SARS-CoV-2 infection. This clonotype was seen only a few times. Its antigen is currently unknown. V was trimmed by 5 bases and J by 2 bases, leaving 18 bases between them. CDR1 and CDR2 from the germline V gene are SGHTA and FQGTGA. The CDR3 consists of 16 residues. Unique molecular identifiers were affixed to single, distinct cDNA molecules. In TCRdb, the 5' RACE reads were re-called with MiXCR into one record per CDR3 protein. The sample holds around 50,000 distinct CDR3 sequences; roughly 10% are singletons and the top ten take 7.5% to 9.5%. Study-wide results and limits: Matching against VDJdb likely underestimated virus-specific expansions, favoring anti-spike CD8.

Sequenced: whole blood. This receptor was taken from an adult who was a healthcare worker with PCR-confirmed SARS-CoV-2 infection or an uninfected control (not recorded which). The chain uses TRBV7-3 and TRBJ2-5; TRBD2 might be the D (6 bases). CDR3 coding DNA: TGTGCCAGCAGCGCTCAACCGGGACTCAAGCAAGAGACCCAGTACTTC. It yields the protein CASSAQPGLKQETQYF.